This entry describes one TCR beta chain. This specimen comes from a study of Graves' ophthalmopathy and Graves' hyperthyroidism. Scientists amplified the TCR beta CDR3 regions from RNA transcripts. First-round RT-PCR relied on HTBI primers, and a second-round multiplex PCR came next. TCRdb re-called the multiplex PCR reads through MiXCR, storing one row per CDR3 protein. The sample yields a few hundred thousand distinct CDR3 sequences, 17% seen once. The hyperthyroidism patients had a new diagnosis of under 2 months' duration and were aged 18 to 65. The junction had 11 bases not matched to a gene; V was cut back by 4 bases and J by 3 bases. Germline values: CDR1 LGHNA, CDR2 YSLEER. CDR3 length: 18 residues.

The TCR sequence derives from an adult woman with stable Graves' hyperthyroidism. This chain uses TRBV4-3 with TRBJ2-7; 14 bases agree with TRBD2. The specimen was peripheral blood. The CDR3 sequence: CASSRGLAGDTTYYEQYF. CDR3 coding DNA: TGCGCCAGCAGCCGGGGACTAGCGGGAGATACTACCTACTACGAGCAGTACTTC.